One sample yielded the 14 T cell receptor beta chains listed below, sequenced in a study of cytomegalovirus exposure and HLA in healthy donors. Here immunoSEQ multiplex PCR was the method, and the copy in TCRdb shows in-frame clones only, minus some. The repertoire holds some 180,000 clones, approximately 86% seen once, with about 7.2% in the top ten. Specimen: PBMCs. These receptors all come from a man aged 25-40 years in good health and CMV-seropositive.

The V and J genes are TRBV27 and TRBJ1-6, with D unresolved. V lost 4 bases and J lost 4, with 11 bases in between. This CDR3 has 15 amino acids. Germline V gives CDR1 MNHEY, CDR2 SMNVEV (reference sequence). DNA of the CDR3: TGTGCCAGCAGTTGGGGTTCGGCTTATAATTCACCCCTCCACTTT. Its translation is CASSWGSAYNSPLHF.

This clone was detected once. The chain recombines TRBV5-3 with TRBJ2-2; the D gene is possibly TRBD2 (7 bases). TRBV5-3 falls under the ORF class, with uncertain function. The CDR3 totals 15 residues. V was cut by 2 bases and J by 5 bases, with 13 bases left in between. This chain's CDR3 is CARSFAGADTGELFF. CDR3 nucleotide sequence: TGTGCCAGAAGCTTCGCGGGGGCAGATACCGGGGAGCTGTTTTTT.

The rearrangement joins TRBV5-1 to TRBJ2-7, with 11 nucleotides matching TRBD2. CDR1 and CDR2 (germline): SGHRS, YFSETQ. Trimming at V came to 4 bases and at J to 4 bases, leaving 19 bases not matched to a gene. The CDR3 has 19 amino acids. CDR3 region: CASSADSPFVAGGLYEQYF. The CDR3 bases are TGCGCCAGCAGCGCGGACAGTCCATTCGTAGCGGGAGGGTTATACGAGCAGTACTTC.

The rearrangement joins TRBV28 to TRBJ2-7, with D uncertain. The germline V and J ends were trimmed by 6 bases and 4 bases, with 10 bases remaining between them. The length of the CDR3 is 12 residues. CDR1 is MDHEN, CDR2 SYDVKM, per germline. This CDR3 reads CASRDDGYEQYF. In nucleotides, the CDR3 is TGTGCCAGCAGAGATGACGGATACGAGCAGTACTTC.

V is TRBV19 and J is TRBJ1-4, with no clear D. V was trimmed by 4 bases and J by 3 bases, leaving 15 bases between them. CDR1 is LNHDA and CDR2 is SQIVND in the germline V gene (reference sequence). The CDR3 contains 16 residues. CDR3 sequence reads: CASSRMGRQANEKLFF. CDR3 in DNA: TGTGCCAGTAGTAGGATGGGCCGTCAAGCTAATGAAAAACTGTTTTTT.

V and J are TRBV14 and TRBJ2-1; D might be TRBD1 (6 bases). This CDR3 comprises 13 residues. Looked up from germline, CDR1 is SGHDN and CDR2 is FVKESK. V lost 3 bases and J 9 bases, leaving 12 bases between the germline ends. The CDR3 bases are TGTGCCAGCAGCCAGTTCACAGGGTTTGAGCAGTTCTTC. Protein sequence: CASSQFTGFEQFF.

CDR3 amino acids: CASSIGRARSAGELFF. Written as DNA, the CDR3 is TGTGCCAGTAGTATAGGAAGGGCTAGGTCTGCCGGGGAGCTGTTTTTT. The chain couples TRBV19 to TRBJ2-2, with D unresolved. The V end was cut by 1 base, the J end by 6 bases, with 15 bases between. The CDR3 contains 16 residues. Germline V gene lookup returns CDR1 LNHDA and CDR2 SQIVND (reference sequence).

This clone was counted a single time. The chain is built from TRBV13 and TRBJ2-7, with 10 bases fitting TRBD2. J was trimmed by 2 bases and V by 4 bases; bases with no gene match: 8. The CDR3 runs 16 residues. The germline V gene encodes CDR1 PRHDT and CDR2 FYEKMQ (reference sequence). The CDR3 region is CASSSYLAGVTYEQYF. Written as DNA, the CDR3 is TGTGCCAGCAGCTCCTATCTAGCGGGGGTTACCTACGAGCAGTACTTC.

The J gene is TRBJ2-3, the V gene TRBV19; D possibly corresponds to TRBD2 (6 bases). Germline CDR1 and CDR2: LNHDA and SQIVND (reference sequence). Between the trimmed V and J ends, which lost 0 bases and 4 bases, there was a span of 14 bases. The CDR3 runs to 16 residues. CDR3 in amino acids: CASSIEGLQGADTQYF. The CDR3 DNA follows: TGTGCCAGTAGTATAGAGGGACTCCAGGGTGCAGATACGCAGTATTTT.

The rearrangement joins TRBV4-1 to TRBJ2-1; D gene uncertain. The CDR3 is 14 residues long. The V end was cut by 6 bases, the J end by 10 bases, with 19 bases between. Germline-derived CDR1 and CDR2 are MGHRA and YSYEKL. This CDR3 reads CASRLDTGSSEQFF. The CDR3 nucleotides are TGCGCCAGCAGACTTGACACGGGTTCATCGGAGCAGTTCTTC.

Only one count was recorded for this clone. The chain links TRBV19 to TRBJ1-5; 8 bases match TRBD1. From germline, CDR1 is LNHDA and CDR2 SQIVND (reference sequence). Trimming cost V 7 bases and J 3 bases; bases outside gene matches: 5. This CDR3 is 14 amino acids long. The CDR3 here is CASIPTGDNQPQHF. DNA for the CDR3: TGTGCCAGTATCCCGACAGGGGACAATCAGCCCCAGCATTTT.

V is TRBV6-1 and J is TRBJ1-5; D unclear. The CDR3 has 12 residues. Trimming cost V 2 bases and J 7 bases, with 6 bases left between them. Germline CDR1 reads MNHNS; CDR2 reads SASEGT. CDR3 residues: CASSETAQPQHF. As DNA, the CDR3 is TGTGCCAGCAGTGAAACGGCCCAGCCCCAGCATTTT.

The V gene is TRBV28, the J gene TRBJ1-5; possibly TRBD1 for D (6 bases). The germline V gene encodes CDR1 MDHEN and CDR2 SYDVKM. The CDR3 sequence is 12 residues long. Trimming removed 10 bases from V and 1 base from J, with 8 bases in between. CDR3 nucleotides: TGTGCCACCGGGGGCAGCAATCAGCCCCAGCATTTT. The encoded protein is CATGGSNQPQHF.

The genes are TRBV5-6 and TRBJ2-1; perhaps TRBD1 as D (5 bases). V was trimmed by 2 bases and J by 7 bases, leaving 10 bases between them. Germline CDR1 SGHDT, CDR2 YYEEEE. This CDR3 comprises 13 residues. Here the CDR3 reads CASSFLGRNEQFF. DNA for the CDR3: TGTGCCAGCAGCTTCCTGGGGCGGAATGAGCAGTTCTTC.